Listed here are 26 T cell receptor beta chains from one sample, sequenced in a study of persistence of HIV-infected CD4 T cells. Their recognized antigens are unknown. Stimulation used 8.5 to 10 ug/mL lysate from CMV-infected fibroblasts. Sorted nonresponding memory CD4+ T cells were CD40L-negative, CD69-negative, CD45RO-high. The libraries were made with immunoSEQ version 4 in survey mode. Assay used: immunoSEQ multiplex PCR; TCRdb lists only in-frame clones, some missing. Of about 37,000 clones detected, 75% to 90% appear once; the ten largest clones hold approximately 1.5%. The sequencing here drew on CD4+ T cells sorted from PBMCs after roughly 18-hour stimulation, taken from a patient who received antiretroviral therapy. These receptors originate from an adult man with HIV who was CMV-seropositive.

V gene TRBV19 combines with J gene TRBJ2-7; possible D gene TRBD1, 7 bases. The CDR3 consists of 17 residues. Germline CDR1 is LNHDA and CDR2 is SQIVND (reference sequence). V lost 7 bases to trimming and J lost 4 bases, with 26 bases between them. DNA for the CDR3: TGTGCCAGTACCCCAATGGGCAGGGGGGCCTCGATATACGAGCAGTACTTC. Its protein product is CASTPMGRGASIYEQYF.

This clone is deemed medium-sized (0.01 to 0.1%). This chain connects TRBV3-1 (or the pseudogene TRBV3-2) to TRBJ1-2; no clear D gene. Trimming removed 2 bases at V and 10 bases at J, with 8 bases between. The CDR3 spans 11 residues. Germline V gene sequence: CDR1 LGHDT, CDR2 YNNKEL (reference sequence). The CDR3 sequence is CASSQSRVYTF. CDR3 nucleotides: TGTGCCAGCAGCCAAAGTAGGGTCTACACCTTC.

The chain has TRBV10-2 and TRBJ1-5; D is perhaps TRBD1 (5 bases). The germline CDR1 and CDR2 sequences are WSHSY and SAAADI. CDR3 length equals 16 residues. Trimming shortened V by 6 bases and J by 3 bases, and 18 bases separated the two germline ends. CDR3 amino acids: CASSSTSGGNNQPQHF. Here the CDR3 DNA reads TGCGCCAGCAGCTCGACAAGCGGGGGGAACAATCAGCCCCAGCATTTT.

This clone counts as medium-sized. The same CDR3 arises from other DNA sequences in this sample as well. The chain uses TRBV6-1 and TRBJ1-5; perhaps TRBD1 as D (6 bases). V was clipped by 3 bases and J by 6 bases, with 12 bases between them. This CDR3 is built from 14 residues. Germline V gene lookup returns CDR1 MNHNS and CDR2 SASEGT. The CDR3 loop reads CASSDTGKGQPQHF. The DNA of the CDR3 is TGTGCCAGCAGTGATACAGGGAAGGGTCAGCCCCAGCATTTT.

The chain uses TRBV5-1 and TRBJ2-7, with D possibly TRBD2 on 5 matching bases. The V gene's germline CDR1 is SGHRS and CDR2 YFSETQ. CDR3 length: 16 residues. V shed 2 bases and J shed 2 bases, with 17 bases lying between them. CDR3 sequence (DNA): TGCGCCAGCAGCTTAGTTACGGGGTGGGTGGCCTACGAGCAGTACTTC. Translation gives CASSLVTGWVAYEQYF.

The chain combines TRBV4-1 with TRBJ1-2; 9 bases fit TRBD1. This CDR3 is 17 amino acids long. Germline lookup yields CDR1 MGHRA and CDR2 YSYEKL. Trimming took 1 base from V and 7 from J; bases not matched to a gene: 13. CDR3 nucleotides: TGCGCCAGCAGCCAAGCCGCGCCGGGACAGGGACCCGCTGGCTACACCTTC. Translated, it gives CASSQAAPGQGPAGYTF.

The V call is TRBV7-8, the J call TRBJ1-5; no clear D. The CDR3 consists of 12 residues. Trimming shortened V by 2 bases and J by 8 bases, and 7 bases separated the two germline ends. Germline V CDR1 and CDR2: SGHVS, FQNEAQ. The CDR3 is CASSLREEPQHF. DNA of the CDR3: TGTGCCAGCAGCTTACGGGAGGAGCCCCAGCATTTT.

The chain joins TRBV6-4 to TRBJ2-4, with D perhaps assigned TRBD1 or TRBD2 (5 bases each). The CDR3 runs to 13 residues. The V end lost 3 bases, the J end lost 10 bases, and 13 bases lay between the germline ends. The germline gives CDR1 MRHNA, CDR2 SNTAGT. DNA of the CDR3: TGTGCCAGCAGTGAGGGCGTGAGGGGTATTCAGTACTTC. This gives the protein CASSEGVRGIQYF.

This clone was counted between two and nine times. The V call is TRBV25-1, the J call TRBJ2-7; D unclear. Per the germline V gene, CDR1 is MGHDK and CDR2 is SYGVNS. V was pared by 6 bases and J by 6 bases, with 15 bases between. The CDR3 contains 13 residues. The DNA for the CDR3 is TGTGCCAGCAGCCCCTCCGGTTCGGGCGAGCAGTACTTC. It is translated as CASSPSGSGEQYF.

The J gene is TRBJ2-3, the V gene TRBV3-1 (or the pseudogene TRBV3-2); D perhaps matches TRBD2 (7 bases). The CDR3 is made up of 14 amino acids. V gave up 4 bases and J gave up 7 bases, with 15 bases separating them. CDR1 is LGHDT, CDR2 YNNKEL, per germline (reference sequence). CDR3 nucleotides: TGTGCCAGCAGCCCGCTGGGGGGGCGGAATACGCAGTATTTT. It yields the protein CASSPLGGRNTQYF.

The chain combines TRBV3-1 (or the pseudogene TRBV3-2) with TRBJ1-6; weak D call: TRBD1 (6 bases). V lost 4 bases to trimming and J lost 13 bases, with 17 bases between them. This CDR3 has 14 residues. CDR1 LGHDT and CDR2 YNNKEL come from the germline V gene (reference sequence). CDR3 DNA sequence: TGTGCCAGCAGCCCCCGAAGGGGGGATGGGCCCCTCCACTTT. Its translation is CASSPRRGDGPLHF.

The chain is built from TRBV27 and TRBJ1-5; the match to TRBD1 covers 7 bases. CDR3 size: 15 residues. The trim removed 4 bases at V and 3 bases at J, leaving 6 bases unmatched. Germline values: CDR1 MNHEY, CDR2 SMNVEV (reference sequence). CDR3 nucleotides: TGTGCCAGCAGTTACACACAGGGGCCCAATCAGCCCCAGCATTTT. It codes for CASSYTQGPNQPQHF.

For the CDR3, the DNA is TGCAGCGTTGTAGTGCGGGGGGAAGGGTCGAACACTGAAGCTTTCTTT. This sequence encodes CSVVVRGEGSNTEAFF. The J gene is TRBJ1-1, the V gene TRBV29-1; tentatively, D is TRBD1 (5 bases). This CDR3 is built from 16 residues. V lost 4 bases and J 1 base, leaving 19 bases between the germline ends. The germline CDR1 and CDR2 sequences are SQVTM and ANQGSEA.

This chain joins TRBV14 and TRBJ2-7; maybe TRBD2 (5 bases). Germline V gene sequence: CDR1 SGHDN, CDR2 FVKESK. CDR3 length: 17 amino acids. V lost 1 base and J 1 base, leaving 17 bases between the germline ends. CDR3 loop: CASSQGVNNGISYEQYF. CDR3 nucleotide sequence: TGTGCCAGCAGCCAAGGAGTTAATAACGGGATATCCTACGAGCAGTACTTC.

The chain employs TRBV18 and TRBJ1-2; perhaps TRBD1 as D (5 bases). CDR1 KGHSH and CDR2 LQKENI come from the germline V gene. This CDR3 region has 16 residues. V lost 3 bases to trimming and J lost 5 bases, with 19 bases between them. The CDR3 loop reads CASSPGGLGVRYGYTF. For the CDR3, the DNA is TGTGCCAGCTCACCCGGCGGTCTAGGGGTGAGGTATGGCTACACCTTC.

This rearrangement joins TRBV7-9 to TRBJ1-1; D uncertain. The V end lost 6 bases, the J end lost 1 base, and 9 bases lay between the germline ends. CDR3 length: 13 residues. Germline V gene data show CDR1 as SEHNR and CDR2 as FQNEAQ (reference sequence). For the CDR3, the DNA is TGTGCCAGCAGGAGACACGGGAACACTGAAGCTTTCTTT. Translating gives CASRRHGNTEAFF.

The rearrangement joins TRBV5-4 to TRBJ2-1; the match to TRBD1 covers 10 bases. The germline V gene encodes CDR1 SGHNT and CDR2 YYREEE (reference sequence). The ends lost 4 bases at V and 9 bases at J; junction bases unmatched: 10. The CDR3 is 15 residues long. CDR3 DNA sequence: TGTGCCAGCAGCCCGGGACAGGGGCCCAATATTGAGCAGTTCTTC. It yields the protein CASSPGQGPNIEQFF.

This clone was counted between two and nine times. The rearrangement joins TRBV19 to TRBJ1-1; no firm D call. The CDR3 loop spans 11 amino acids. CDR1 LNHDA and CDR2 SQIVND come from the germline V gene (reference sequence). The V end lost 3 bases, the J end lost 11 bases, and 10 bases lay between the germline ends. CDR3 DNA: TGTGCCAGTAGTATTTTGGGTCGGGCTTTCTTT. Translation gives CASSILGRAFF.

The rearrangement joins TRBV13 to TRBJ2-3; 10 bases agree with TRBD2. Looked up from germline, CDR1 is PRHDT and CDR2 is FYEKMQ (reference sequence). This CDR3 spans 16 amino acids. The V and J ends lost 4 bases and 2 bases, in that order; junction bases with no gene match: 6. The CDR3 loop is CASSSVSGGFTDTQYF. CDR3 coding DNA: TGTGCCAGCAGCTCCGTTAGCGGGGGGTTCACAGATACGCAGTATTTT.

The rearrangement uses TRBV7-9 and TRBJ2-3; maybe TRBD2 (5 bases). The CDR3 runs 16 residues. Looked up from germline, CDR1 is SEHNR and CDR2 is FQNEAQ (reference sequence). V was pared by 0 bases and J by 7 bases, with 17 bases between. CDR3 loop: CASSLARGLDGYTQYF. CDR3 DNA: TGTGCCAGCAGCTTAGCGCGCGGACTCGACGGGTATACGCAGTATTTT.

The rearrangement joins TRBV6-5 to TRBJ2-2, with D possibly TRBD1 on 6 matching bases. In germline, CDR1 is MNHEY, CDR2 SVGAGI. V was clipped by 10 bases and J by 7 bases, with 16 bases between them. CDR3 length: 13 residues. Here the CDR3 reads CATIDRTVGELFF. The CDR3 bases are TGTGCCACCATCGATCGGACAGTCGGGGAGCTGTTTTTT.

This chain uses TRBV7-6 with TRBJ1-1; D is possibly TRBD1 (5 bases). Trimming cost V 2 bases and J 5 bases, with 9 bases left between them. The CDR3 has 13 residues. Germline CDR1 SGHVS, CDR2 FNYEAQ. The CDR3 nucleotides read TGTGCCAGCAGCTTACAAAGGGGAACTGAAGCTTTCTTT. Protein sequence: CASSLQRGTEAFF.

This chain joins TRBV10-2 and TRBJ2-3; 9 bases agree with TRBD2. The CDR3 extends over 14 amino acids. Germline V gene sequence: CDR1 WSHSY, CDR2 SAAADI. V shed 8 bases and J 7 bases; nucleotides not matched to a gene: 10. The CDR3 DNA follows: TGCGCCAGCTCGGCGGGGGGGCTTGGGAATACGCAGTATTTT. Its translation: CASSAGGLGNTQYF.

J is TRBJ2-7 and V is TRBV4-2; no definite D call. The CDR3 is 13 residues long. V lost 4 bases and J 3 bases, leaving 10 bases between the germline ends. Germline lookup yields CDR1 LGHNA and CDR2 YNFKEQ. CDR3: CASSRDMGYEQYF. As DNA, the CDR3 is TGTGCCAGCAGCCGAGATATGGGCTACGAGCAGTACTTC.

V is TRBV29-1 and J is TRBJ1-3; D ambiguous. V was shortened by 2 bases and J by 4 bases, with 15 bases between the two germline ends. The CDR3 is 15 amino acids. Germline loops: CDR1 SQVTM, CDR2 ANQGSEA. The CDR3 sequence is CSVESGPERGNTIYF. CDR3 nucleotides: TGCAGCGTTGAATCCGGGCCTGAGAGGGGAAACACCATATATTTT.

DNA of the CDR3: TGTGCCAGCAGTTCGGACAGGCCCGGGGAGCTGTTTTTT. Translation gives CASSSDRPGELFF. V and J are TRBV12-3 or TRBV12-4 and TRBJ2-2; 7 positions agree with TRBD1. V dropped 4 bases and J dropped 6; count of bases not matched to a gene: 2. This CDR3 is 13 amino acids long.